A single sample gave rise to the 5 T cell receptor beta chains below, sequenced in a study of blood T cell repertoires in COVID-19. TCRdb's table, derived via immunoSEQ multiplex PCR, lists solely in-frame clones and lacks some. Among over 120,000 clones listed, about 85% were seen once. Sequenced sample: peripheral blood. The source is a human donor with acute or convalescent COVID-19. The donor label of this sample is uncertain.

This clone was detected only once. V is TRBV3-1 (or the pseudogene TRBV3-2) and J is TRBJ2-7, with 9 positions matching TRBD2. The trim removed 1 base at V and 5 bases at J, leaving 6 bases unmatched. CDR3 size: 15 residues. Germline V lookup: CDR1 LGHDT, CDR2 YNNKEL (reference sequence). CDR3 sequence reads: CASSQGTGLAHEQYV. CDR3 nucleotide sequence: TGTGCCAGCAGCCAAGGTACGGGACTAGCCCACGAGCAGTACGTC.

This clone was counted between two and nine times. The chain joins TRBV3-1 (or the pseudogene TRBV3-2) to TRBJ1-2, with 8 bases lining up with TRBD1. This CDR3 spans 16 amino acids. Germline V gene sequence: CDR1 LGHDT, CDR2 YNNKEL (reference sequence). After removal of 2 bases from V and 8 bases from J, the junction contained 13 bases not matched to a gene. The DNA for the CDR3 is TGTGCCAGCAGCCAAACTAACAGGGGGGGATATCTCGGCTACACCTTC. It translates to CASSQTNRGGYLGYTF.

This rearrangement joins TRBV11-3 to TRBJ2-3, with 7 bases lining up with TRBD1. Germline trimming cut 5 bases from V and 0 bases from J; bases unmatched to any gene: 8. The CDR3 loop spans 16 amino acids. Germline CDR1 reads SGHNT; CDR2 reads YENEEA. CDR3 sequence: CASSQRQGRSTDTQYF. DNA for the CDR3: TGTGCCAGCAGCCAGCGACAGGGTCGCAGCACAGATACGCAGTATTTT.

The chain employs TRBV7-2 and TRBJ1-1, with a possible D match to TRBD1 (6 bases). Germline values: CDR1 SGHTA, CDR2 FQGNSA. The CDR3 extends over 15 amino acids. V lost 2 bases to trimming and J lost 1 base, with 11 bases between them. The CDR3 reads CASSLSGTTNTEAFF. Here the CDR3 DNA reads TGTGCCAGCAGCTTAAGTGGGACAACGAACACTGAAGCTTTCTTT. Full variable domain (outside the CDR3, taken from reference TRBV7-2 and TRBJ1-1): GAGVSQSPSNKVTEKGKDVELRCDPISGHTALYWYRQSLGQGLEFLIYFQGNSAPDKSGLPSDRFSAERTGGSVSTLTIQRTQQEDSAVYLCASSLSGTTNTEAFFGQGTRLTVV.

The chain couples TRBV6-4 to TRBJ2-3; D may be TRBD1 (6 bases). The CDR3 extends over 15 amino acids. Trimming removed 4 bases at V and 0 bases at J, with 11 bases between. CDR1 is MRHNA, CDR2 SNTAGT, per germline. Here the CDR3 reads CASSGTGHSTDTQYF. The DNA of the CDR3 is TGTGCCAGCAGTGGGACGGGACACAGCACAGATACGCAGTATTTT.